These 18 T cell receptor beta chains were all obtained from the same sample, sequenced in a study of cytomegalovirus exposure and HLA in healthy donors. 13 Jbeta primers and 60 Vbeta primers were used for the PCR. Here immunoSEQ multiplex PCR was the method, and the copy in TCRdb shows in-frame clones only, minus some. This table holds under 200,000 clones, approximately 70% found once. Sequencing input: PBMCs. The receptors shown here come from a woman aged 25-40 years in good health and CMV-seronegative.

The chain joins TRBV6-6 to TRBJ1-1; TRBD1 aligns across 7 bases. This CDR3 is built from 14 residues. V was clipped by 8 bases and J by 3 bases; unmatched bases: 9. Germline V lookup: CDR1 MNHNY, CDR2 SVGAGI (reference sequence). CDR3 DNA sequence: TGTGCCAGCTATAGACAGGGCGGAGACACTGAAGCTTTCTTT. It codes for CASYRQGGDTEAFF.

A few counts support this clone. The J gene is TRBJ1-3, the V gene TRBV5-5; D gene uncertain. V shed 4 bases and J shed 1 base, with 18 bases lying between them. Germline V gene data show CDR1 as SGHKS and CDR2 as YYEKEE (reference sequence). The CDR3 is made up of 17 amino acids. The CDR3: CASSGLATPYSGNTIYF. The CDR3 coding sequence is TGTGCCAGCAGCGGTCTTGCGACACCATATTCTGGAAACACCATATATTTT.

The gene calls are TRBV4-2 and TRBJ1-2; D might be TRBD1 (6 bases). This CDR3 comprises 14 residues. With 4 bases removed from V and 3 bases from J, the gap between germline ends came to 12 bases. The germline V gene has CDR1 LGHNA and CDR2 YNFKEQ. The CDR3 DNA reads as TGTGCCAGCAGCCCTTTTGAGGGGGACTATGGCTACACCTTC. This translates into CASSPFEGDYGYTF.

The chain is built from TRBV5-4 and TRBJ2-1, with 8 bases matching TRBD2. V lost 4 bases to trimming and J lost 3 bases; unmatched junction nucleotides: 3. Germline CDR1 reads SGHNT; CDR2 reads YYREEE (reference sequence). CDR3 size: 14 residues. The DNA of the CDR3 is TGTGCCAGCAGCCAGCGGGAGAACTACAATGAGCAGTTCTTC. It encodes CASSQRENYNEQFF.

This sequence joins TRBV9 and TRBJ1-2, with a weak D call TRBD1 (6 bases). CDR3 length: 14 residues. Trimming removed 4 bases at V and 3 bases at J, with 13 bases between. Germline V CDR1 and CDR2: SGDLS, YYNGEE. The CDR3 DNA is TGTGCCAGCAGCCCAGGACAGACCTACTATGGCTACACCTTC. It specifies CASSPGQTYYGYTF. The whole variable domain, remainder taken from reference TRBV9 and TRBJ1-2, is DSGVTQTPKHLITATGQRVTLRCSPRSGDLSVYWYQQSLDQGLQFLIQYYNGEERAKGNILERFSAQQFPDLHSELNLSSLELGDSALYFCASSPGQTYYGYTFGSGTRLTVV.

V usage is TRBV2 and J usage is TRBJ1-2; 9 bases agree with TRBD1. Germline CDR1 reads SNHLY; CDR2 reads FYNNEI. The CDR3 runs to 14 residues. Trimming cost V 6 bases and J 6 bases; bases outside gene matches: 8. CDR3 in DNA: TGTGCCAGCAGGGGGACAGGGAAGGCAAATGGCTACACCTTC. Its translation: CASRGTGKANGYTF.

The CDR3 DNA reads TGTGCCAGCAGCGTAGCACTAGCGGGCTACGAGCAGTACTTC. Its translation is CASSVALAGYEQYF. The chain has TRBV9 and TRBJ2-7, with 9 bases that match TRBD2. This CDR3 has 14 amino acids. Per the germline V gene, CDR1 is SGDLS and CDR2 is YYNGEE. V lost 0 bases and J lost 3; bases outside the gene matches: 1.

This clone is a singleton in its sample. V and J are TRBV11-2 and TRBJ1-3, with no clear D. CDR3 size: 15 residues. V was trimmed by 1 base and J by 0 bases, leaving 7 bases between them. CDR1 SGHAT and CDR2 FQNNGV come from the germline V gene. The CDR3 DNA sequence: TGTGCCAGCAGCTTAGGGCCATACTCTGGAAACACCATATATTTT. Translating gives CASSLGPYSGNTIYF.

This clone was picked up one time. The V call is TRBV19, the J call TRBJ1-5; TRBD1 aligns across 9 bases. The CDR3 covers 13 residues. V lost 6 bases to trimming and J lost 10 bases; unmatched junction nucleotides: 7. Germline CDR1 and CDR2: LNHDA and SQIVND (reference sequence). The CDR3 here is CASRGQGSSPQHF. The CDR3 nucleotides are TGTGCCAGTAGGGGACAGGGCTCTTCCCCCCAGCATTTT.

CDR3 DNA: TGTGCCAGTAGTACGGGGGAGGTTGTGGCAGATACGCAGTATTTT. This encodes CASSTGEVVADTQYF. This chain uses TRBV19 with TRBJ2-3; D possibly corresponds to TRBD2 (6 bases). This CDR3 is 15 amino acids long. Trimming took off 4 bases at V and 4 bases at J, with 15 bases between the two ends. Per the germline V gene, CDR1 is LNHDA and CDR2 is SQIVND (reference sequence).

V usage is TRBV6-5 and J usage is TRBJ1-5; the D is unclear. This CDR3 is built from 13 residues. V shed 4 bases and J shed 4 bases, with 8 bases lying between them. Germline V CDR1 and CDR2: MNHEY, SVGAGI. The CDR3 loop reads CASSFNWNQPQHF. CDR3 bases: TGTGCCAGCAGTTTCAACTGGAATCAGCCCCAGCATTTT.

J is TRBJ2-7 and V is TRBV6-1; D gene uncertain. Per the germline V gene, CDR1 is MNHNS and CDR2 is SASEGT. The CDR3 totals 13 residues. Trimming took off 5 bases at V and 3 bases at J, with 11 bases between the two ends. The CDR3 sequence: CASSSDFFYEQYF. DNA for the CDR3: TGTGCCAGCAGTTCAGACTTTTTCTACGAGCAGTACTTC.

The V gene is TRBV19, the J gene TRBJ1-4; 9 positions agree with TRBD1. The length of the CDR3 is 13 residues. V lost 9 bases to trimming and J lost 6 bases; unmatched junction nucleotides: 5. From germline, CDR1 is LNHDA and CDR2 SQIVND (reference sequence). The CDR3 DNA reads TGTGCCAGCCTAGGGGACAGGGATGAAAAACTGTTTTTT. Translated: CASLGDRDEKLFF. Using reference TRBV19 and TRBJ1-4 for the parts outside the CDR3, the full variable domain is DGGITQSPKYLFRKEGQNVTLSCEQNLNHDAMYWYRQDPGQGLRLIYYSQIVNDFQKGDIAEGYSVSREKKESFPLTVTSAQKNPTAFYLCASLGDRDEKLFFGSGTQLSVL.

This clone was counted once. V usage is TRBV30 and J usage is TRBJ1-3; D not certain. Trimming shortened V by 4 bases and J by 9 bases, and 13 bases separated the two germline ends. CDR1 is GTSNPN and CDR2 is SVGIG in the germline V gene (reference sequence). The CDR3 loop spans 12 amino acids. Here the CDR3 DNA reads TGTGCCTGGAAGGAGGTGTGGAGCACCATATATTTT. It codes for CAWKEVWSTIYF.

The rearrangement joins TRBV4-1 to TRBJ2-1; TRBD2 agrees at 9 bases. Germline trimming cut 0 bases from V and 9 bases from J; bases unmatched to any gene: 12. Germline V gene lookup returns CDR1 MGHRA and CDR2 YSYEKL. The length of the CDR3 is 17 residues. The CDR3 DNA reads as TGCGCCAGCAGCCAAGATATCTTTGCGGGGGGGGGAGGTGAGCAGTTCTTC. Translated: CASSQDIFAGGGGEQFF.

This sequence joins TRBV19 and TRBJ1-5, with unresolved D. V was pared by 5 bases and J by 9 bases, with 8 bases between. The CDR3 has 11 residues. From germline, CDR1 is LNHDA and CDR2 SQIVND (reference sequence). CDR3: CASSWGGPQHF. CDR3 nucleotides: TGTGCCAGTAGTTGGGGAGGGCCCCAGCATTTT.

The chain links TRBV4-2 to TRBJ2-5; 11 nucleotides agree with TRBD2. V trimming: 3 bases; J trimming: 2 bases; junction bases outside the gene matches: 8. Germline values: CDR1 LGHNA, CDR2 YNFKEQ. The CDR3 has 17 amino acids. The CDR3 is CASSQREGTSGQETQYF. DNA of the CDR3: TGTGCCAGCAGCCAGAGGGAAGGGACTAGCGGACAAGAGACCCAGTACTTC.

The chain carries TRBV9 and TRBJ2-1; possible D gene TRBD2, 5 bases. The CDR3 totals 20 residues. V was cut by 2 bases and J by 0 bases, with 24 bases left in between. CDR1 is SGDLS and CDR2 is YYNGEE in the germline V gene. CDR3 in DNA: TGTGCCAGCAGCGTGGGCGCGGGTCAGGCTGGCGTTAGCTCCTACAATGAGCAGTTCTTC. Protein: CASSVGAGQAGVSSYNEQFF.